This TCR beta chain comes out of a study of blood T cell repertoires in COVID-19. For the study at large: The United States, Italy and Spain supplied acute and convalescent COVID-19 samples. PBMCs, B-cell-depleted T cells, or T cells provided the cDNA or gDNA that made up the material.

V was pared by 4 bases and J by 7 bases, with 12 bases of the junction left unmatched. Germline lookup yields CDR1 SGHNT and CDR2 YYREEE (reference sequence). This CDR3 spans 17 amino acids. Per the authors' pipeline: Counts of nucleated cells, estimated from reference gene primer amplification, were obtained. The data were produced by immunoSEQ multiplex PCR, yet TCRdb's version contains in-frame clones alone and is incomplete. That table is the source of V, J and clone size, and D and trimming were worked out from the DNA. The sample includes 95,000 to 150,000 clones, roughly 69% of them seen just once.

V is TRBV5-4 and J is TRBJ2-2; 11 nucleotides agree with TRBD2. Sequencing was carried out using peripheral blood. The receptor was derived from a woman in her 70s with acute or convalescent COVID-19. CDR3 sequence: CASSRAHLAGGHGELFF. DNA of the CDR3: TGTGCCAGCAGCCGAGCTCACCTAGCGGGAGGACACGGGGAGCTGTTTTTT.